This T cell receptor beta chain was captured by sequencing in a study of T cells in Graves' hyperthyroidism and ophthalmopathy. TCR beta CDR3 regions were amplified from RNA. TCR CDR3 regions were first amplified by RT-PCR with HTBI primers. TCRdb processed the multiplex PCR reads anew with MiXCR; each CDR3 protein has one entry. The data contain 480,000 or so distinct CDR3 sequences, about 45% of them singletons. Notes on the study in general: Blood also contained most expanded thyroid clonotypes above 0.001. The model's output predicted ophthalmopathy at a median of about 6.5 months prior to onset.

Clinical symptoms, serum thyroxine, TRAb, thyroid ultrasound and orbital computed tomography informed diagnoses. Looked up from germline, CDR1 is SNHLY and CDR2 is FYNNEI. V lost 7 bases, J lost 10 bases, and 19 bases lay in between. The CDR3 consists of 13 residues. This clonotype has more than one count but fewer than ten. Antigen specificity is unknown. The receptor was isolated from an adult woman with Graves' disease, either hyperthyroidism or ophthalmopathy (not recorded which). The sample consisted of peripheral blood or thyroid tissue (not recorded which). V and J are TRBV2 and TRBJ1-2; TRBD1 is a possible D gene (5 bases). In DNA, the CDR3 is TGTGCCAGCACCGGGGTGGGGCGATGGGACTACACCTTC. Its protein is CASTGVGRWDYTF.